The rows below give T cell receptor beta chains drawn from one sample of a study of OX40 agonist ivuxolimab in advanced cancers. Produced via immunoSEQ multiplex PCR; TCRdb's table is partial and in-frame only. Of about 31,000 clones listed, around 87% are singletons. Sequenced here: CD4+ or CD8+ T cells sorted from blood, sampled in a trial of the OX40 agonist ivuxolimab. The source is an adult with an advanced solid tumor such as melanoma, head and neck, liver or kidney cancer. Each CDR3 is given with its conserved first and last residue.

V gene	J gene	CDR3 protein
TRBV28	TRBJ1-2	CASIAANGGGYTF
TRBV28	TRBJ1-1	CASTGGFLNTEAFF
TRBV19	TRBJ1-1	CASSRAPFEAFF
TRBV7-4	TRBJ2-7	CASSLPSYEQYF
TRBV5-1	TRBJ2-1	CASSPMTGSYNEQFF
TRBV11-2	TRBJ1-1	CASSLVGRGAFF
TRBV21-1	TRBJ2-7	CASSPPTGSYEQYF
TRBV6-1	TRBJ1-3	CASSEGVGAAFTIYF
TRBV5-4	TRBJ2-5	CASSPDSIGETQYF
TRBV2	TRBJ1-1	CASSIGMNTEAFF
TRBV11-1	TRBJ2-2	CASSLAWTSGTGELFF
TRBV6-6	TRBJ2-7	CASSKLGLASTYEQYF
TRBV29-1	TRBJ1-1	CSVVRGGLYTEAFF
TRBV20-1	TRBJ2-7	CSASGRREQYF
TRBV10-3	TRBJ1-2	CATPIIDGGANYGYTF
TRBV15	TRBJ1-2	CATSREEYGYTF
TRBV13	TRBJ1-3	CASSLMSAPWNTIYF
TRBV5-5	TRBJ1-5	CASSLDGGDGQPQHF
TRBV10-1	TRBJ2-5	CASGQGMGRQETQYF
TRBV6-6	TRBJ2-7	CASSYSAGKGYEQYF
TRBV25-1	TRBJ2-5	CASRGTFLETQYF
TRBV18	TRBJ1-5	CASSPQGSSEPQHF
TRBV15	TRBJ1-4	CATSRGRNEKLFF
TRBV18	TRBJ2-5	CASSPGWGQETQYF
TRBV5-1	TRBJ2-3	CASSSGTGSTDTQYF
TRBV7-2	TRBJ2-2	CASSLTSGRVGLFF
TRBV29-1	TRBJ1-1	CSHRRTGGNTEAFF
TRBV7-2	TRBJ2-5	CASSLGLAGETQYF
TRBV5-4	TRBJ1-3	CASSLRTGAYHSGNTIYF
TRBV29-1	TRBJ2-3	CSSTGGTSTDTQYF
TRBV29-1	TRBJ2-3	CSVVQGAKDTQYF
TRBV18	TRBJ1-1	CASSPGTGGMNTEAFF
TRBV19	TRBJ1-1	CASSILRDGTEAFF
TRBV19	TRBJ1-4	CASSTDRATNEKLFF
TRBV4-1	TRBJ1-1	CASSQEETEAFF
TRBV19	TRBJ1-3	CASSPQLGAGNTIYF
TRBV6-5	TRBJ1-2	CASSSTGRHGGYTF
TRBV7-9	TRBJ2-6	CASSLGGREGRSGANVLTF
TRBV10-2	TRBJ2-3	CASSDQGGTAQYF
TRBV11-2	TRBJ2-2	CASSARPGVAGGTGELFF
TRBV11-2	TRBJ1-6	CASSALGGVNSPLHF
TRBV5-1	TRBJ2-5	CASSLLTDQYF
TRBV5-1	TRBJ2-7	CASSLGLLAYEQYF
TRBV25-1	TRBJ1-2	CASSDGVSGYGYTF
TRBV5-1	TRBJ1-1	CASRWDRGTEAFF
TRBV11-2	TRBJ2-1	CASSLGSSVNEQFF
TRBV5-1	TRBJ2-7	CASSLAPAEPISYEQYF